Reported below is one T cell receptor beta chain. This record comes from a study of blood T cell repertoires in COVID-19. In the study overall: Specimens from acute and convalescent COVID-19 originated in the United States, Italy and Spain. Sources were T cells, B-cell-depleted T cells, or PBMCs; the material itself was cDNA or gDNA.

Original methodology: Estimation of nucleated cell counts relied on the amplification of reference gene primers. The table came from immunoSEQ multiplex PCR; TCRdb's copy has only in-frame clones and leaves some out. D and trimming were read from the DNA, whereas the V and J calls and clone size are those reported in that table. In the table there are approximately 130,000 clones, 81% of which are singletons. Material: peripheral blood. The sequence derives from a woman aged 55-69 years with active or convalescent COVID-19.

Here the CDR3 reads CASRRTEKETQYF. The CDR3 coding sequence is TGTGCCAGCAGGAGGACAGAAAAAGAGACCCAGTACTTC. The chain recombines TRBV2 with TRBJ2-5, with D maybe TRBD1 (6 bases). Germline CDR1 is SNHLY and CDR2 is FYNNEI. The V end lost 6 bases, the J end lost 3 bases, and 11 bases lay between the germline ends. The CDR3 runs 13 residues. Using reference TRBV2 and TRBJ2-5 for the parts outside the CDR3, the full variable domain is EPEVTQTPSHQVTQMGQEVILRCVPISNHLYFYWYRQILGQKVEFLVSFYNNEISEKSEIFDDQFSVERPDGSNFTLKIRSTKLEDSAMYFCASRRTEKETQYFGPGTRLLVL.